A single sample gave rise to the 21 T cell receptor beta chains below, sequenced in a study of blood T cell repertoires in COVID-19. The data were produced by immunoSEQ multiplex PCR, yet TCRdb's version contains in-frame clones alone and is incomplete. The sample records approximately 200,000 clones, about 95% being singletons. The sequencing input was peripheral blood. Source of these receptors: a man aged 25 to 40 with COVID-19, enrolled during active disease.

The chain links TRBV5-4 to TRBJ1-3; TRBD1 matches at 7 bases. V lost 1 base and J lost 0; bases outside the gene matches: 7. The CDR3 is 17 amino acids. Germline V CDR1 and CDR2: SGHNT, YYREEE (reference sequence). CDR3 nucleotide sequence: TGTGCCAGCAGCTTGAGTCTCCCAGGGGGCTCTGGAAACACCATATATTTT. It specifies CASSLSLPGGSGNTIYF.

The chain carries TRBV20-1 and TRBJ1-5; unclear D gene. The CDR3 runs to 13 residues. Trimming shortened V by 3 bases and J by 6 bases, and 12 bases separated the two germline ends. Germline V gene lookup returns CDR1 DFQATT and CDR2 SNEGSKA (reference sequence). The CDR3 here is CSASAGLGQPQHF. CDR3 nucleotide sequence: TGCAGTGCTAGTGCCGGGTTAGGTCAGCCCCAGCATTTT.

CDR3 nucleotides: TGTGCCAGCAGTGTTGAGGGGGACAGGGAGCATGGCTACACCTTC. It translates to CASSVEGDREHGYTF. The rearrangement links TRBV2 to TRBJ1-2, with 9 bases aligning to TRBD1. The CDR3 loop spans 15 amino acids. With V trimmed by 4 bases and J by 6 bases, 9 bases remained unmatched. Germline loops: CDR1 SNHLY, CDR2 FYNNEI. The full variable domain, in which reference TRBV2 and TRBJ1-2 provide the parts outside the CDR3, is EPEVTQTPSHQVTQMGQEVILRCVPISNHLYFYWYRQILGQKVEFLVSFYNNEISEKSEIFDDQFSVERPDGSNFTLKIRSTKLEDSAMYFCASSVEGDREHGYTFGSGTRLTVV.

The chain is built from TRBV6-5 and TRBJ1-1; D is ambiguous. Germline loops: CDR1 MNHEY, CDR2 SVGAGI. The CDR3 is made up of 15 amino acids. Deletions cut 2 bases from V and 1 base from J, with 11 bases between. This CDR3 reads CASSYGPVPNTEAFF. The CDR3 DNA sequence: TGTGCCAGCAGTTACGGGCCAGTCCCGAACACTGAAGCTTTCTTT.

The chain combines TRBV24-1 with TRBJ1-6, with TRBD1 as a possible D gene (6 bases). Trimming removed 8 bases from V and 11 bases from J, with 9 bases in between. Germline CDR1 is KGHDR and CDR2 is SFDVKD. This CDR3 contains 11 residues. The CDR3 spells CATKGQAPLHF. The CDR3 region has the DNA TGTGCCACCAAGGGACAAGCACCCCTCCACTTT.

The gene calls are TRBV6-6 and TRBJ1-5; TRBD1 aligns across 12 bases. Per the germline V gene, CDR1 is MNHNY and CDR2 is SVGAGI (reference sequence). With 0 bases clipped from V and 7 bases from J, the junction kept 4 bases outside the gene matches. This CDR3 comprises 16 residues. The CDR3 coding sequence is TGTGCCAGCAGTTACTCGGGACAGGGGGCAAGGCAGCCCCAGCATTTT. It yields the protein CASSYSGQGARQPQHF.

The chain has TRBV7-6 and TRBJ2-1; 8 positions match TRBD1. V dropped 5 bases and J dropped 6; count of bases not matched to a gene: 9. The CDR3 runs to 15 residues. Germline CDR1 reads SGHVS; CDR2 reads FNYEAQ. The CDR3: CASSKGQVGGNEQFF. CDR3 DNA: TGTGCCAGCAGCAAGGGACAGGTGGGGGGCAATGAGCAGTTCTTC.

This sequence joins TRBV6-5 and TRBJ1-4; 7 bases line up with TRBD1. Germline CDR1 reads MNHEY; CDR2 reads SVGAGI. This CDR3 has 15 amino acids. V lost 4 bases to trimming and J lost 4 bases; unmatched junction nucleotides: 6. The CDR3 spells CASSFLTGLNEKLFF. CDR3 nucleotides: TGTGCCAGCAGTTTCCTGACAGGGCTTAATGAAAAACTGTTTTTT.

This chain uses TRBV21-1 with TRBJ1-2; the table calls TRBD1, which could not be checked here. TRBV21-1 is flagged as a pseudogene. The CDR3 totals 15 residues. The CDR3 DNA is TGTGCCAGCAGCACCCAGGCAAATAGGGGCTATGGCTACACCTTC. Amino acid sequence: CASSTQANRGYGYTF.

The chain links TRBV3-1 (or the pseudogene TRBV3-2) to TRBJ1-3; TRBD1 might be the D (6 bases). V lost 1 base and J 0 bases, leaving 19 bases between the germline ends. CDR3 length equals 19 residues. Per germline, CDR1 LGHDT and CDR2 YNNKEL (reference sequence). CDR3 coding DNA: TGTGCCAGCAGCCAAGGTGTAGGGGGGGGAATCGTCTCTGGAAACACCATATATTTT. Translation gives CASSQGVGGGIVSGNTIYF.

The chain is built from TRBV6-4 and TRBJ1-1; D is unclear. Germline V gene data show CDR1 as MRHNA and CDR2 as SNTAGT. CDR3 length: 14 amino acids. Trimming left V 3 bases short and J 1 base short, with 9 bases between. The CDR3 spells CASSESTANTEAFF. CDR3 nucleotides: TGTGCCAGCAGTGAGAGTACAGCGAACACTGAAGCTTTCTTT.

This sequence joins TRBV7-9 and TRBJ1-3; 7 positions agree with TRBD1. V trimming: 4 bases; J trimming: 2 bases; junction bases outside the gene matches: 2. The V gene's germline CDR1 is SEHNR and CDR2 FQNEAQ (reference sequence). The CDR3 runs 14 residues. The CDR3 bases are TGTGCCAGCAGCTCCCAGGGGGCTGGAAACACCATATATTTT. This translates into CASSSQGAGNTIYF. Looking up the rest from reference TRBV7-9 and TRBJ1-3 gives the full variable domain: DTGVSQNPRHKITKRGQNVTFRCDPISEHNRLYWYRQTLGQGPEFLTYFQNEAQLEKSRLLSDRFSAERPKGSFSTLEIQRTEQGDSAMYLCASSSQGAGNTIYFGEGSWLTVV.

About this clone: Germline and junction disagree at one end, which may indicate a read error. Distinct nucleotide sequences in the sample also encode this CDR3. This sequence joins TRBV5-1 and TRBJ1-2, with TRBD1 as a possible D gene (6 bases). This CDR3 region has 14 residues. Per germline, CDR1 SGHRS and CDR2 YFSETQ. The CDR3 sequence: CASSFQTGNYGYTF. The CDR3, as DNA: TGCGCTAGCAGCTTTCAAACAGGGAACTATGGCTACACCTTC.

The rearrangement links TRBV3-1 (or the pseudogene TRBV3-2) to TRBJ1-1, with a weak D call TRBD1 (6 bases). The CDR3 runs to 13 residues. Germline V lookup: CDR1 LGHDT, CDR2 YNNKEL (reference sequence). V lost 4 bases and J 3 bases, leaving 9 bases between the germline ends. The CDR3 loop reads CASSRQGHTEAFF. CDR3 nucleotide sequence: TGTGCCAGCAGCCGCCAGGGGCACACTGAAGCTTTCTTT.

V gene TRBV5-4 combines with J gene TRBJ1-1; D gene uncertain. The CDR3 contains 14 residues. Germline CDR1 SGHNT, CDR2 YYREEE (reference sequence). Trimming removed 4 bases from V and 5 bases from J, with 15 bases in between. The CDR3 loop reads CASSPPYGVTEAFF. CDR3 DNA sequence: TGTGCCAGCAGCCCGCCGTACGGGGTTACTGAAGCTTTCTTT.

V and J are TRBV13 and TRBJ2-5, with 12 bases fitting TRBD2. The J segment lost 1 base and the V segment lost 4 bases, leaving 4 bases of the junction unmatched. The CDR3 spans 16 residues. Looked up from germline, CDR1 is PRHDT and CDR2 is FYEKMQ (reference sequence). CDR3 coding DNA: TGTGCCAGCAGCTCGAGGACTAGCGGGACCCAAGAGACCCAGTACTTC. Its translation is CASSSRTSGTQETQYF.

CDR3: CSVEVRDFHSNQPQHF. The CDR3 region has the DNA TGCAGCGTTGAAGTCCGGGATTTTCATAGCAATCAGCCCCAGCATTTT. This chain joins TRBV29-1 and TRBJ1-5; no reliable D call. The ends were cut back, 1 base at V and 0 bases at J, with 13 bases in the middle. Germline V CDR1 and CDR2: SQVTM, ANQGSEA. The CDR3 runs 16 residues.

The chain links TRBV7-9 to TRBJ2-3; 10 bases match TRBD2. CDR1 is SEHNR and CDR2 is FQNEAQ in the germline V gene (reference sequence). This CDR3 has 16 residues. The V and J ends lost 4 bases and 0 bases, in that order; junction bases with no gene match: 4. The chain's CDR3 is CASSSLAGASTDTQYF. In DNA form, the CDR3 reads TGTGCCAGCAGCTCCCTAGCGGGGGCTAGCACAGATACGCAGTATTTT.

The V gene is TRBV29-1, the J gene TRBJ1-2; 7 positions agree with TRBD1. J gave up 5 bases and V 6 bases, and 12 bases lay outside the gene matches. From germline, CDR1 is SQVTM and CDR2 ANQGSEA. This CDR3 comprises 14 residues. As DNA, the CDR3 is TGCAGCGTCGCCCGGGACAGTGGCGAATATGGCTACACCTTC. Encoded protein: CSVARDSGEYGYTF.

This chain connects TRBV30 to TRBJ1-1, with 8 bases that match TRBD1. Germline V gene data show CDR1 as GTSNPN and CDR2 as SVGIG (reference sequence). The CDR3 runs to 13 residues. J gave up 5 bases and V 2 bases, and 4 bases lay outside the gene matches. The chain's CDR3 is CAWSTQGDTEAFF. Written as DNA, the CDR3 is TGTGCCTGGAGTACACAGGGGGATACTGAAGCTTTCTTT.

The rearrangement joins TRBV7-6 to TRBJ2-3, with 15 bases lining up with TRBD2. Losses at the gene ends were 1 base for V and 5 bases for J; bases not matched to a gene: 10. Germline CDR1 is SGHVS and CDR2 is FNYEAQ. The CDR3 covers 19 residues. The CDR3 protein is CASSLGGTSGGPGRDTQYF. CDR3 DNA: TGTGCCAGCAGCTTAGGAGGGACTAGCGGGGGGCCAGGGAGAGATACGCAGTATTTT.